Each of the 24 T cell receptor beta chains below was sequenced from the same sample in a study of preoperative IRX-2 immunotherapy in early breast cancer. The data were produced by immunoSEQ multiplex PCR, yet TCRdb's version contains in-frame clones alone and is incomplete. This table has tens of thousands of clones, approximately 95% appearing once. Sample treatment: preoperative locoregional IRX-2 cytokine immunotherapy. Sample: tumor tissue, taken after IRX-2 immunotherapy. These receptors originate from a human donor with breast cancer.

The CDR3, as DNA: TGTGCCAGCAGCGTAGAACCACAGGGAAAGAGAACTGAAGCTTTCTTT. Protein sequence: CASSVEPQGKRTEAFF. The chain employs TRBV9 and TRBJ1-1, with D perhaps matching TRBD1 (6 bases). The ends were cut back, 0 bases at V and 5 bases at J, with 17 bases in the middle. The V gene's germline CDR1 is SGDLS and CDR2 YYNGEE. CDR3 size: 16 residues.

This rearrangement joins TRBV4-3 to TRBJ2-1; no reliable D call. Germline V gives CDR1 LGHNA, CDR2 YSLEER. V lost 0 bases, J lost 7 bases, and 10 bases lay in between. This CDR3 is built from 14 residues. Here the CDR3 DNA reads TGCGCCAGCAGCCAAGATACTTATGGGAATGAGCAGTTCTTC. As protein: CASSQDTYGNEQFF.

J is TRBJ1-2 and V is TRBV5-1, with TRBD1 as a possible D gene (6 bases). V shed 6 bases and J shed 7 bases, with 19 bases lying between them. Germline CDR1 and CDR2: SGHRS and YFSETQ. This CDR3 comprises 14 residues. CDR3 nucleotide sequence: TGCGCCAGCAACCCTGAGTGGGGGCAGGTTGGCTACACCTTC. Translating it yields CASNPEWGQVGYTF. Full variable domain (outside the CDR3, taken from reference TRBV5-1 and TRBJ1-2): KAGVTQTPRYLIKTRGQQVTLSCSPISGHRSVSWYQQTPGQGLQFLFEYFSETQRNKGNFPGRFSGRQFSNSRSEMNVSTLELGDSALYLCASNPEWGQVGYTFGSGTRLTVV.

The chain employs TRBV7-8 and TRBJ1-6; 8 nucleotides align to TRBD1. In germline, CDR1 is SGHVS, CDR2 FQNEAQ. Trimming took 7 bases from V and 9 from J; bases not matched to a gene: 8. CDR3 size: 14 residues. The DNA for the CDR3 is TGTGCCAGCAAACTACAGGGGGTACGTTCACCCCTCCACTTT. This codes for CASKLQGVRSPLHF.

This chain uses TRBV11-3 with TRBJ2-5; 7 positions agree with TRBD2. Per the germline V gene, CDR1 is SGHNT and CDR2 is YENEEA. Trimming removed 0 bases from V and 3 bases from J; junction bases left unmatched: 10. This CDR3 spans 17 amino acids. The CDR3 sequence: CASSLDPGGTGKETQYF. Written as DNA, the CDR3 is TGTGCCAGCAGCTTAGATCCCGGGGGGACCGGGAAAGAGACCCAGTACTTC.

CDR3 sequence reads: CATSFRLGTGPGELFF. The CDR3 bases are TGTGCCACCAGCTTCCGACTCGGGACAGGCCCCGGGGAGCTGTTTTTT. This chain joins TRBV15 and TRBJ2-2; 8 bases are a match to TRBD1. The CDR3 consists of 16 residues. CDR1 is LNHNV and CDR2 is YYDKDF in the germline V gene (reference sequence). Germline trimming cut 5 bases from V and 6 bases from J; bases unmatched to any gene: 11. Based on the CDR3 plus reference TRBV15 and TRBJ2-2, the full variable domain is DAMVIQNPRYQVTQFGKPVTLSCSQTLNHNVMYWYQQKSSQAPKLLFHYYDKDFNNEADTPDNFQSRRPNTSFCFLDIRSPGLGDTAMYLCATSFRLGTGPGELFFGEGSRLTVL.

The chain joins TRBV7-6 to TRBJ2-7; D might be TRBD1 or TRBD2, each matching 5 bases. This CDR3 is built from 14 residues. Per germline, CDR1 SGHVS and CDR2 FNYEAQ. The V gene lost 3 bases and the J gene lost 1 base, with 10 bases spanning the gap. CDR3 in DNA: TGTGCCAGCAGCTTCGGGACGATGTCCTACGAGCAGTACTTC. Protein: CASSFGTMSYEQYF. The whole variable domain, filled in from reference TRBV7-6 and TRBJ2-7, reads GAGVSQSPRYKVTKRGQDVALRCDPISGHVSLYWYRQALGQGPEFLTYFNYEAQQDKSGLPNDRFSAERPEGSISTLTIQRTEQRDSAMYRCASSFGTMSYEQYFGPGTRLTVT.

This chain joins TRBV7-9 and TRBJ2-2; 7 positions match TRBD1. The CDR3 runs 14 residues. Germline trimming cut 1 base from V and 8 bases from J; bases unmatched to any gene: 4. Germline CDR1 and CDR2: SEHNR and FQNEAQ (reference sequence). The DNA for the CDR3 is TGTGCCAGCAGCTTAGTAGGGGGCTCTGGGGAGCTGTTTTTT. Amino acids: CASSLVGGSGELFF.

V and J are TRBV19 and TRBJ2-7, with no clear D. V was pared by 7 bases and J by 0 bases, with 7 bases between. Germline V gene data show CDR1 as LNHDA and CDR2 as SQIVND (reference sequence). The CDR3 contains 12 residues. The DNA for the CDR3 is TGTGCCAGTACGGTAAGCTCCTACGAGCAGTACTTC. It specifies CASTVSSYEQYF.

The chain carries TRBV18 and TRBJ2-7, with D possibly being TRBD2 (6 bases). The germline V and J ends were trimmed by 6 bases and 4 bases, with 10 bases remaining between them. The germline V gene encodes CDR1 KGHSH and CDR2 LQKENI. The CDR3 is 12 residues long. The CDR3 DNA reads as TGTGCCAGCTCGATGGGAGGTTACGAGCAGTACTTC. It yields the protein CASSMGGYEQYF. Based on the CDR3 plus reference TRBV18 and TRBJ2-7, the full variable domain is NAGVMQNPRHLVRRRGQEARLRCSPMKGHSHVYWYRQLPEEGLKFMVYLQKENIIDESGMPKERFSAEFPKEGPSILRIQQVVRGDSAAYFCASSMGGYEQYFGPGTRLTVT.

V gene TRBV2 combines with J gene TRBJ1-6; tentatively, D is TRBD1 (5 bases). From germline, CDR1 is SNHLY and CDR2 FYNNEI. The CDR3 sequence is 14 residues long. The ends were cut back, 4 bases at V and 7 bases at J, with 11 bases in the middle. The CDR3 DNA reads TGTGCCAGCAGTGTGTCAGGGAGGAATTCACCCCTCCACTTT. Protein sequence: CASSVSGRNSPLHF.

The chain recombines TRBV7-9 with TRBJ1-4; D unclear. This CDR3 region has 15 residues. Between the trimmed V and J ends, which lost 5 bases and 3 bases, there was a span of 13 bases. Germline values: CDR1 SEHNR, CDR2 FQNEAQ (reference sequence). CDR3 bases: TGTGCCAGCAGCCAGCCGGGGATATCTAATGAAAAACTGTTTTTT. This gives the protein CASSQPGISNEKLFF.

The V gene is TRBV7-3, the J gene TRBJ2-2; no clear D. The germline V gene encodes CDR1 SGHTA and CDR2 FQGTGA. The CDR3 is made up of 13 amino acids. V dropped 5 bases and J dropped 4 bases, with 8 bases sitting between them. CDR3 sequence reads: CASSLLSTGELFF. In DNA form, the CDR3 reads TGTGCCAGCAGCCTCCTTTCCACCGGGGAGCTGTTTTTT.

Notes on this clone: An end of the junction differs from the germline gene, which may be a read error. The chain carries TRBV7-2 and TRBJ1-4; D remains ambiguous. The CDR3 length is 13 residues. Germline CDR1 is SGHTA and CDR2 is FQGNSA. DNA of the CDR3: TGTGCCAGCAGCCTAGCGGGTAATGAAAAACTGTTTTTT. Amino acid sequence: CASSLAGNEKLFF.

V usage is TRBV6-6 and J usage is TRBJ2-2; D may be TRBD1 (5 bases). Germline assignment: CDR1 MNHNY and CDR2 SVGAGI (reference sequence). Deletions cut 0 bases from V and 4 bases from J, with 12 bases between. This CDR3 region has 16 residues. As DNA, the CDR3 is TGTGCCAGCAGTTACTCAGGCAGGGCGTCCACCGGGGAGCTGTTTTTT. This codes for CASSYSGRASTGELFF.

The chain is built from TRBV9 and TRBJ2-6, with D unclear. Germline V gene lookup returns CDR1 SGDLS and CDR2 YYNGEE. V was trimmed by 4 bases and J by 2 bases, leaving 22 bases between them. The CDR3 is 19 amino acids. DNA of the CDR3: TGTGCCAGCAGCCCTCATAATCCGGGCGCAAGTACTGGGGCCAACGTCCTGACTTTC. It specifies CASSPHNPGASTGANVLTF.

The V and J genes are TRBV28 and TRBJ1-1, with D possibly matching TRBD1 (6 bases). Between the trimmed V and J ends, which lost 5 bases and 5 bases, there was a span of 21 bases. This CDR3 spans 16 amino acids. The germline V gene encodes CDR1 MDHEN and CDR2 SYDVKM. The CDR3 is CASSASDYRVGTEAFF. Written as DNA, the CDR3 is TGTGCCAGCAGTGCGTCAGACTACAGGGTTGGGACTGAAGCTTTCTTT.

The rearrangement uses TRBV25-1 and TRBJ1-1, with a tentative D call TRBD1 (5 bases). The CDR3 has 14 amino acids. V lost 3 bases and J 4 bases, leaving 12 bases between the germline ends. Germline V gene sequence: CDR1 MGHDK, CDR2 SYGVNS. As DNA, the CDR3 is TGTGCCAGCAGTGACCAACCGGGGGGCACTGAAGCTTTCTTT. Translation: CASSDQPGGTEAFF.

The V gene is TRBV4-1, the J gene TRBJ2-7; TRBD1 matches at 7 bases. Germline V gives CDR1 MGHRA, CDR2 YSYEKL. This CDR3 is 18 amino acids long. After removal of 1 base from V and 5 bases from J, the junction contained 17 bases not matched to a gene. CDR3 in DNA: TGCGCCAGCAGCCAAGTTCTTTTTCGGAGACAGGGTGGAGACGAGCAGTACTTC. It encodes CASSQVLFRRQGGDEQYF.

This chain connects TRBV19 to TRBJ2-7, with 10 bases identical to TRBD1. CDR1 is LNHDA, CDR2 SQIVND, per germline (reference sequence). Losses at the gene ends were 2 bases for V and 3 bases for J; bases not matched to a gene: 4. This CDR3 contains 15 residues. The CDR3 here is CASSIIGQGGYEQYF. The CDR3 coding sequence is TGTGCCAGTAGTATAATTGGACAGGGGGGCTACGAGCAGTACTTC.

The V and J genes are TRBV7-3 and TRBJ2-7; no firm D call. Germline CDR1 and CDR2: SGHTA and FQGTGA. Trimming pared 3 bases from V and 0 bases from J, leaving 9 bases between. The CDR3 consists of 14 residues. The chain's CDR3 is CASSLGPSSYEQYF. CDR3 nucleotides: TGTGCCAGCAGCTTGGGCCCGAGCTCCTACGAGCAGTACTTC.

V and J are TRBV6-4 and TRBJ2-2; D tentatively reads TRBD1 or TRBD2 (6 bases each). Trimming left V 4 bases short and J 4 bases short, with 13 bases between. Germline CDR1 reads MRHNA; CDR2 reads SNTAGT. The CDR3 is 15 residues long. The CDR3 DNA reads TGTGCCAGCAGTGTCGAGGAGGGGGTCACCGGGGAGCTGTTTTTT. Translation: CASSVEEGVTGELFF.

V usage is TRBV27 and J usage is TRBJ2-1; tentative D call: TRBD1 (5 bases). The CDR3 consists of 14 residues. The germline V gene has CDR1 MNHEY and CDR2 SMNVEV (reference sequence). The ends were cut back, 6 bases at V and 0 bases at J, with 9 bases in the middle. The CDR3 is CASSFTGSYNEQFF. Written as DNA, the CDR3 is TGTGCCAGCAGCTTTACAGGCTCCTACAATGAGCAGTTCTTC.

CDR3 DNA sequence: TGTGCCAGCAGTGAAATGGGGACAGCCAAAAACATTCAGTACTTC. Translating gives CASSEMGTAKNIQYF. The chain combines TRBV25-1 with TRBJ2-4, with D perhaps matching TRBD1 or TRBD2 (5 bases each). This CDR3 region has 15 residues. Germline V gene sequence: CDR1 MGHDK, CDR2 SYGVNS. V was trimmed by 2 bases and J by 0 bases, leaving 8 bases between them.